This T cell receptor beta chain came from a study of T-cell reconstitution after alpha-beta-depleted transplantation in children. The TCRbeta library incorporated unique molecular identifiers. MiXCR was run by TCRdb on the PCR reads, yielding one entry per CDR3 protein. This table has about 500,000 distinct CDR3 sequences, about an eighth appearing once. Trimming removed 3 bases from V and 0 bases from J, with 14 bases in between. Looked up from germline, CDR1 is DFQATT and CDR2 is SNEGSKA (reference sequence). CDR3 size: 15 residues. This sequence originates from a female patient aged 2 to 10 who had a stem cell transplant for aplastic anemia, so the T cells may come from the graft donor. The chain is built from TRBV20-1 and TRBJ1-1; D is possibly TRBD1 (6 bases). The material was PBMCs, mostly from graft donor cells, obtained 180 days after TCRalphabeta/CD19-depleted stem cell transplant. CDR3 sequence reads: CSASQGKGMNTEAFF. The CDR3 nucleotides are TGCAGTGCTAGTCAGGGGAAGGGGATGAACACTGAAGCTTTCTTT.